A single sample is the source of the 20 T cell receptor beta chains below, sequenced in a study of PD-1 blockade in classical Hodgkin lymphoma. Profiled with immunoSEQ multiplex PCR; TCRdb holds only in-frame clones, not every one. The table has about 64,000 clones, more than 80% seen once. The time point: cycle 4 day 1 (C4D1), after less than seven weeks of nivolumab. After autologous stem cell transplantation all patients relapsed, and prior brentuximab vedotin exposure differed between cohorts. Specimen: peripheral blood mononuclear cells (PBMCs), collected before the fourth cycle of nivolumab. The receptors were gathered from a human donor with classical Hodgkin lymphoma.

The rearrangement uses TRBV9 and TRBJ1-2; D not resolved. V dropped 3 bases and J dropped 5 bases, with 17 bases sitting between them. The CDR3 covers 15 residues. Per germline, CDR1 SGDLS and CDR2 YYNGEE. The CDR3 DNA reads TGTGCCAGCAGCGAAACTCTGGACGGGCTGTATGGCTACACCTTC. This encodes CASSETLDGLYGYTF.

The chain joins TRBV7-8 to TRBJ2-6, with D perhaps matching TRBD1 or TRBD2 (5 bases each). The CDR3 runs to 20 residues. CDR1 is SGHVS and CDR2 is FQNEAQ in the germline V gene. Trimming shortened V by 0 bases and J by 0 bases, and 18 bases separated the two germline ends. The CDR3 loop is CASSLARSGGSSSGANVLTF. The CDR3 DNA follows: TGTGCCAGCAGCTTAGCGCGGAGTGGGGGAAGTAGCTCTGGGGCCAACGTCCTGACTTTC.

The chain links TRBV7-2 to TRBJ2-1; D perhaps matches TRBD1 (5 bases). Germline assignment: CDR1 SGHTA and CDR2 FQGNSA. The CDR3 is 12 amino acids. Trimming shortened V by 5 bases and J by 7 bases, and 9 bases separated the two germline ends. In DNA, the CDR3 is TGTGCCAGCAGCGCTCAGGGTAATGAGCAGTTCTTC. It specifies CASSAQGNEQFF.

The V call is TRBV19, the J call TRBJ2-7; 7 nucleotides line up with TRBD1. Germline V gives CDR1 LNHDA, CDR2 SQIVND (reference sequence). Trimming removed 7 bases from V and 3 bases from J; junction bases left unmatched: 6. CDR3 size: 13 residues. CDR3 DNA sequence: TGTGCCAGTATGGGCAGGGGGTTCTACGAGCAGTACTTC. Its protein product is CASMGRGFYEQYF.

The V and J genes are TRBV19 and TRBJ1-1, with 11 bases matching TRBD1. The CDR3 has 15 amino acids. The J segment lost 5 bases and the V segment lost 5 bases, leaving 7 bases of the junction unmatched. The germline CDR1 and CDR2 sequences are LNHDA and SQIVND (reference sequence). The CDR3 region has the DNA TGTGCCAGTAGTCTTGGACAGGGGGCTGGGACTGAAGCTTTCTTT. This translates into CASSLGQGAGTEAFF.

The chain combines TRBV19 with TRBJ1-5, with a weak D call TRBD1 (6 bases). The germline V and J ends were trimmed by 8 bases and 0 bases, with 14 bases remaining between them. From germline, CDR1 is LNHDA and CDR2 SQIVND (reference sequence). The CDR3 covers 15 residues. The CDR3 DNA sequence: TGTGCCAGTCGGGAAACAGGGCCTAGCAATCAGCCCCAGCATTTT. Its protein is CASRETGPSNQPQHF.

The chain employs TRBV5-1 and TRBJ2-3; 7 nucleotides match TRBD1. CDR1 and CDR2 (germline): SGHRS, YFSETQ. V dropped 0 bases and J dropped 6; count of bases not matched to a gene: 16. There are 18 residues in the CDR3. The CDR3 spells CASSLAWAGGLERDTQYF. The CDR3 DNA reads as TGCGCCAGCAGCTTGGCTTGGGCAGGGGGTTTAGAAAGGGATACGCAGTATTTT. Based on the CDR3 plus reference TRBV5-1 and TRBJ2-3, the full variable domain is KAGVTQTPRYLIKTRGQQVTLSCSPISGHRSVSWYQQTPGQGLQFLFEYFSETQRNKGNFPGRFSGRQFSNSRSEMNVSTLELGDSALYLCASSLAWAGGLERDTQYFGPGTRLTVL.

The V and J genes are TRBV6-5 and TRBJ1-2; maybe TRBD1 (6 bases). This CDR3 comprises 11 residues. V was cut by 4 bases and J by 6 bases, with 6 bases left in between. CDR1 is MNHEY and CDR2 is SVGAGI in the germline V gene. The chain's CDR3 is CASSSGDGYTF. The CDR3 region has the DNA TGTGCCAGCAGTTCAGGGGATGGCTACACCTTC.

The gene calls are TRBV2 and TRBJ1-6; D gene unclear. The CDR3 extends over 15 amino acids. CDR1 and CDR2 from the germline V gene are SNHLY and FYNNEI. V was clipped by 8 bases and J by 4 bases, with 15 bases between them. The CDR3 bases are TGTGCCAGCTCGCCCGACCGGATTTATAATTCACCCCTCCACTTT. Translating it yields CASSPDRIYNSPLHF.

This chain uses TRBV5-6 with TRBJ2-7; D not certain. The V end was cut by 6 bases, the J end by 2 bases, with 15 bases between. This CDR3 comprises 14 residues. Germline V gene lookup returns CDR1 SGHDT and CDR2 YYEEEE. The CDR3 DNA reads as TGTGCCAGCACTTTCTCCGGGTTCACCTACGAGCAGTACTTC. This encodes CASTFSGFTYEQYF.

Only one count was recorded for this clone. The CDR3 DNA sequence: TGTGCCAGCAGTGATTGGTACAGGGAACCAGATACGCAGTATTTT. Its protein is CASSDWYREPDTQYF. This chain joins TRBV6-4 and TRBJ2-3, with D tentatively TRBD1 (6 bases). With 3 bases removed from V and 4 bases from J, the gap between germline ends came to 14 bases. Germline V CDR1 and CDR2: MRHNA, SNTAGT. This CDR3 has 15 residues.

V is TRBV27 and J is TRBJ2-1; D gene unclear. The ends were cut back, 6 bases at V and 13 bases at J, with 13 bases in the middle. The V gene's germline CDR1 is MNHEY and CDR2 SMNVEV (reference sequence). The CDR3 spans 11 residues. DNA of the CDR3: TGTGCCAGCAGGAATATAGTTTCCCAGTTCTTC. Translation gives CASRNIVSQFF.

The V call is TRBV7-9, the J call TRBJ2-7; the D is unclear. The CDR3 spans 11 residues. Germline CDR1 and CDR2: SEHNR and FQNEAQ (reference sequence). With 1 base removed from V and 7 bases from J, the gap between germline ends came to 5 bases. The DNA of the CDR3 is TGTGCCAGCAGCTTAGGTTTAGAGCAGTACTTC. This codes for CASSLGLEQYF.

The chain links TRBV6-1 to TRBJ2-6; D is perhaps TRBD1 (6 bases). V was clipped by 4 bases and J by 0 bases, with 13 bases between them. The germline gives CDR1 MNHNS, CDR2 SASEGT. The CDR3 covers 17 residues. CDR3 in DNA: TGTGCCAGCAGTGGGGGACATCGGCTCTCTGGGGCCAACGTCCTGACTTTC. Translating gives CASSGGHRLSGANVLTF.

The chain carries TRBV9 and TRBJ2-1; D is possibly TRBD2 (7 bases). Between the trimmed V and J ends, which lost 2 bases and 8 bases, there was a span of 14 bases. Germline CDR1 reads SGDLS; CDR2 reads YYNGEE. This CDR3 is built from 14 residues. The CDR3, as DNA: TGTGCCAGCAGCGTCGGGTGGGGGGGCGATGAGCAGTTCTTC. Protein product: CASSVGWGGDEQFF.

The V gene is TRBV25-1, the J gene TRBJ2-1; no firm D call. Between the trimmed V and J ends, which lost 6 bases and 8 bases, there was a span of 14 bases. Germline V lookup: CDR1 MGHDK, CDR2 SYGVNS. This CDR3 has 13 residues. Written as DNA, the CDR3 is TGTGCCAGCAGCTTTGGGCTGCAGGATGAGCAGTTCTTC. The encoded protein is CASSFGLQDEQFF. Using reference TRBV25-1 and TRBJ2-1 for the parts outside the CDR3, the full variable domain is EADIYQTPRYLVIGTGKKITLECSQTMGHDKMYWYQQDPGMELHLIHYSYGVNSTEKGDLSSESTVSRIRTEHFPLTLESARPSHTSQYLCASSFGLQDEQFFGPGTRLTVL.

The chain uses TRBV29-1 and TRBJ2-3, with 7 bases aligning to TRBD1. Germline V lookup: CDR1 SQVTM, CDR2 ANQGSEA. The V gene end was trimmed by 0 bases and the J gene end by 4 bases; junction bases not matched to a gene: 7. CDR3 size: 15 residues. CDR3: CSVEDPDRSADTQYF. In nucleotides, the CDR3 is TGCAGCGTTGAAGATCCGGACAGGTCGGCAGATACGCAGTATTTT.

This clone appeared once. V usage is TRBV7-9 and J usage is TRBJ1-1; D is unresolved. The ends were cut back, 6 bases at V and 6 bases at J, with 20 bases in the middle. This CDR3 comprises 15 residues. The germline gives CDR1 SEHNR, CDR2 FQNEAQ (reference sequence). The CDR3 sequence: CASSWTDGTRAEAFF. In nucleotides, the CDR3 is TGTGCCAGCAGTTGGACCGACGGAACCAGAGCTGAAGCTTTCTTT.

The chain uses TRBV29-1 and TRBJ1-1; a weak D match, TRBD1 (5 bases). Germline V lookup: CDR1 SQVTM, CDR2 ANQGSEA. This CDR3 spans 14 amino acids. Trimming took off 6 bases at V and 4 bases at J, with 18 bases between the two ends. DNA for the CDR3: TGCAGCGTGGTATATAGTGGGGGAAGCACTGAAGCTTTCTTT. Protein: CSVVYSGGSTEAFF.

This clone has only one observation. This sequence joins TRBV23-1 and TRBJ1-1; D not certain. TRBV23-1 counts as an open reading frame of uncertain function. The CDR3 extends over 17 amino acids. V was clipped by 4 bases and J by 4 bases, with 22 bases between them. CDR3 loop: CASSPSLISVRVTEAFF. The CDR3 nucleotides read TGCGCCAGCAGTCCGTCCTTGATCTCTGTACGGGTCACTGAAGCTTTCTTT.